Listed here are 7 T cell receptor beta chains from one sample, sequenced in a study of cytomegalovirus exposure and HLA in healthy donors. A multiplex PCR was run with 60 Vbeta primers and 13 Jbeta primers. Here immunoSEQ multiplex PCR was the method, and the copy in TCRdb shows in-frame clones only, minus some. The sample carries 150,000 to 190,000 clones, roughly four fifths recorded once. The sample taken for sequencing was PBMCs. The receptors shown here come from a man between 18 and 29 years old in good health and CMV-seronegative.

The rearrangement links TRBV7-2 to TRBJ2-2; D is perhaps TRBD1 (6 bases). V dropped 5 bases and J dropped 0 bases, with 22 bases sitting between them. The CDR3 is made up of 19 amino acids. Germline loops: CDR1 SGHTA, CDR2 FQGNSA. CDR3 loop: CASSRSRDRGTTNTGELFF. The DNA for the CDR3 is TGTGCCAGCAGCCGGAGTCGGGATAGGGGGACAACGAACACCGGGGAGCTGTTTTTT.

The gene calls are TRBV7-9 and TRBJ2-7; TRBD1 agrees at 9 bases. Trimming took 5 bases from V and 3 from J; bases not matched to a gene: 5. Germline loops: CDR1 SEHNR, CDR2 FQNEAQ (reference sequence). CDR3 length: 14 amino acids. CDR3 residues: CASSLSGQGYEQYF. The CDR3 DNA reads as TGTGCCAGCAGCCTCTCGGGACAGGGCTACGAGCAGTACTTC.

The chain combines TRBV5-1 with TRBJ2-7, with D perhaps TRBD1 (5 bases). The germline CDR1 and CDR2 sequences are SGHRS and YFSETQ. The V gene lost 0 bases and the J gene lost 0 bases, with 13 bases spanning the gap. The CDR3 runs 16 residues. The CDR3 here is CASSLATDKTSYEQYF. CDR3 in DNA: TGCGCCAGCAGCTTGGCGACGGACAAAACCTCCTACGAGCAGTACTTC. The full variable domain, with the rest looked up from reference TRBV5-1 and TRBJ2-7, is KAGVTQTPRYLIKTRGQQVTLSCSPISGHRSVSWYQQTPGQGLQFLFEYFSETQRNKGNFPGRFSGRQFSNSRSEMNVSTLELGDSALYLCASSLATDKTSYEQYFGPGTRLTVT.

This chain links TRBV19 with TRBJ2-4; 9 bases fit TRBD1. The J segment lost 3 bases and the V segment lost 6 bases, leaving 12 bases of the junction unmatched. CDR1 and CDR2 from the germline V gene are LNHDA and SQIVND (reference sequence). This CDR3 spans 17 amino acids. The CDR3 sequence is CASSPRLGQGGKNIQYF. The CDR3 nucleotides read TGTGCCAGTAGCCCCCGCCTGGGACAGGGAGGCAAAAACATTCAGTACTTC.

This clone has a single count. V and J are TRBV28 and TRBJ2-7; 9 bases match TRBD1. V lost 4 bases and J lost 5; bases outside the gene matches: 9. This CDR3 contains 15 residues. In germline, CDR1 is MDHEN, CDR2 SYDVKM. The CDR3 loop reads CASSSPPGQGDEQYF. The CDR3 DNA reads TGTGCCAGCAGTTCCCCACCGGGACAGGGTGACGAGCAGTACTTC.

The chain recombines TRBV6-4 with TRBJ1-1; D may be TRBD1 (6 bases). Trimming took off 6 bases at V and 2 bases at J, with 16 bases between the two ends. Germline CDR1 is MRHNA and CDR2 is SNTAGT. The CDR3 totals 15 residues. In DNA, the CDR3 is TGTGCCAGCAGGCTAGAACAGGGACTAAACACTGAAGCTTTCTTT. Encoded protein: CASRLEQGLNTEAFF.

This clone turned up a few times. One end of the junction varies from germline; a read error may be responsible. The rearrangement links TRBV7-9 to TRBJ2-3, with 7 bases identical to TRBD2. Germline V CDR1 and CDR2: SEHNR, FQNEAQ (reference sequence). CDR3 length: 15 amino acids. CDR3 sequence: CSSSFRAGNTDTQYF. The CDR3 region has the DNA TGTTCCAGCAGCTTTAGAGCGGGAAACACAGATACGCAGTATTTT.